This T cell receptor (beta chain) was obtained from a study of tumor-infiltrating lymphocytes in primary liver carcinoma. Study-level information: Patients comprised men and women whose ages fell between 30 and 69 years. The neoplasms were of stage T1-T3 N0M0, with dimensions of about 4.2 to 11 cm across.

Synthesis of TCR beta cDNA was carried out from 500 ng total RNA with a constant-region primer. Libraries covering TCR beta were generated through three nested multiplex PCR rounds (using a slightly modified ARM-PCR). With TRBV1-TRBV30 forward primers and a C-beta reverse primer, the first two PCR rounds were run for about 10 cycles each. TCRdb re-called the multiplex PCR reads with MiXCR, one entry per CDR3 protein. Altogether 75,000 to 80,000 distinct CDR3 sequences are present, under 75% being singletons, with the ten largest covering 26%. V dropped 2 bases and J dropped 12 bases, with 18 bases sitting between them. Germline values: CDR1 SGHRS, CDR2 YFSETQ. The CDR3 totals 14 residues. Each 20-30 mg portion of unsorted bulk tissue served as the source for co-extraction of RNA and DNA. Surgical resection was used to treat these primary liver carcinoma patients. Patients had chronic HBV infection and were treatment-naive.

The genes are TRBV5-1 and TRBJ2-1; D not certain. Sequences were obtained from tumor-adjacent normal liver tissue. The source is a man aged 35-49 years with primary liver carcinoma and hepatitis B virus infection. The CDR3 reads CASSLEQFYKGQFF. As DNA, the CDR3 is TGCGCCAGCAGCTTAGAACAGTTTTACAAAGGGCAGTTCTTC.